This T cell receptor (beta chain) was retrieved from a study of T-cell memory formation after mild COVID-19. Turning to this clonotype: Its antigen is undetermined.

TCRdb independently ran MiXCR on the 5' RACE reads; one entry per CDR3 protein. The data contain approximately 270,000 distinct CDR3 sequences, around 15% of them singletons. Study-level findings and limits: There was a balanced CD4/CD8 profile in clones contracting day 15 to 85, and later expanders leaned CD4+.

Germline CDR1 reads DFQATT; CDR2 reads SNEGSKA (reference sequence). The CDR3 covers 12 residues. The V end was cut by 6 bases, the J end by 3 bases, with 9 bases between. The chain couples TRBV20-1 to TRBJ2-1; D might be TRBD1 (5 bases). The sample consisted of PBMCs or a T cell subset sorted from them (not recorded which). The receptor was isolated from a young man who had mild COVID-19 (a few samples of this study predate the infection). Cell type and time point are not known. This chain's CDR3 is CSAVGDYNEQFF. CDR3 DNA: TGCAGTGCGGTAGGGGACTACAATGAGCAGTTCTTC.